The T cell receptor (beta chain) described here comes from a study of post-analysis software for immune sequencing data. The wider study: The study covered relapsing-remitting, secondary progressive and progressive-relapsing courses of multiple sclerosis.

cDNA libraries of TCR beta carried unique molecular identifiers. TCRdb called the PCR reads again in MiXCR, with one record for every CDR3 protein. This sample has fewer than 600,000 distinct CDR3 sequences; 45% occur once, and the top ten carry around an eighth. Study-wide results and limits: Samples prepared in the same batch strongly co-clustered by F measure. Patients used about five TRBV segments, including TRBV5-6, TRBV5-1 and TRBV20-1, more often than controls. Comparison with controls showed significantly lower normalized Chao1 diversity in multiple sclerosis patients.

The length of the CDR3 is 15 residues. Germline V CDR1 and CDR2: DFQATT, SNEGSKA (reference sequence). V shed 3 bases and J shed 2 bases, with 16 bases lying between them. As for this clonotype: Its specificity is unknown.

Source material: blood. This chain joins TRBV20-1 and TRBJ2-5, with a possible D match to TRBD2 (6 bases). The source of this sequence is a girl aged 10-17 years with multiple sclerosis. The CDR3 DNA follows: TGCAGTGCTAGTCCCTTCGGGAGCGCACAAGAGACCCAGTACTTC. This sequence encodes CSASPFGSAQETQYF.